These 14 T cell receptor beta chains were all obtained from the same sample, sequenced in a study of T cell responses to AZD1222 COVID-19 vaccine. The repertoire was sequenced with immunoSEQ multiplex PCR; TCRdb's copy has only in-frame clones and lacks some. The repertoire consists of just over 80,000 clones, with over 80% occurring once and the leading ten covering roughly 5.6%. Material: peripheral blood, obtained on day 0 of AZD1222 vaccination. The receptors here all came from an adult in good health.

This clone showed up just once. The chain uses TRBV10-2 and TRBJ2-3; 9 nucleotides match TRBD2. The germline V gene has CDR1 WSHSY and CDR2 SAAADI. CDR3 length equals 17 residues. J was trimmed by 7 bases and V by 0 bases; bases with no gene match: 11. This CDR3 reads CASSESGLAGVVNTQYF. The CDR3, as DNA: TGCGCCAGCAGTGAGTCGGGGTTAGCGGGGGTCGTGAATACGCAGTATTTT.

The rearrangement uses TRBV9 and TRBJ1-2; the D is unclear. The germline V and J ends were trimmed by 3 bases and 4 bases, with 13 bases remaining between them. CDR1 and CDR2 (germline): SGDLS, YYNGEE. The CDR3 is 14 residues long. The CDR3 region is CASSGLGIVYGYTF. CDR3 DNA sequence: TGTGCCAGCAGCGGCCTTGGGATTGTCTATGGCTACACCTTC.

The gene calls are TRBV7-6 and TRBJ1-5; the match to TRBD1 covers 9 bases. J was trimmed by 4 bases and V by 5 bases; bases with no gene match: 6. The germline V gene has CDR1 SGHVS and CDR2 FNYEAQ. CDR3 length equals 15 residues. Here the CDR3 reads CASSPGQGRNQPQHF. The CDR3, as DNA: TGTGCCAGCAGCCCCGGACAGGGGAGAAATCAGCCCCAGCATTTT.

This CDR3 is CASSLAIAVSGNTIYF. CDR3 bases: TGTGCCAGCAGCTTAGCTATAGCAGTCTCTGGAAACACCATATATTTT. The chain employs TRBV7-9 and TRBJ1-3; D is uncertain. V lost 0 bases to trimming and J lost 0 bases, with 9 bases between them. This CDR3 has 16 amino acids. The germline V gene has CDR1 SEHNR and CDR2 FQNEAQ (reference sequence).

In its sample, this clone was seen once. The chain uses TRBV5-6 and TRBJ1-4, with D hard to call. Trimming took 4 bases from V and 1 from J, leaving 17 bases between them. The CDR3 sequence is 17 residues long. Germline CDR1 and CDR2: SGHDT and YYEEEE. CDR3 coding DNA: TGTGCCAGCAGCGTAAGCCAGACCCGGGTAACTAATGAAAAACTGTTTTTT. It encodes CASSVSQTRVTNEKLFF.

This chain links TRBV4-1 with TRBJ1-5; the D is unclear. The CDR3 spans 16 residues. Trimming left V 0 bases short and J 3 bases short, with 12 bases between. Germline-derived CDR1 and CDR2 are MGHRA and YSYEKL. The CDR3 sequence: CASSQDRMVPNQPQHF. CDR3 nucleotides: TGCGCCAGCAGCCAAGATAGGATGGTGCCCAATCAGCCCCAGCATTTT.

V and J are TRBV5-8 and TRBJ2-5, with D possibly called TRBD1 or TRBD2 (5 bases each). In germline, CDR1 is SGHTS, CDR2 YDEGEE. Trimming removed 4 bases at V and 2 bases at J, with 15 bases between. This CDR3 is built from 15 residues. The CDR3 sequence is CASSREGTGQETQYF. CDR3 in DNA: TGTGCCAGCAGCCGGGAAGGAACAGGACAAGAGACCCAGTACTTC.

The rearrangement uses TRBV5-1 and TRBJ2-7, with no clear D. Germline V gene lookup returns CDR1 SGHRS and CDR2 YFSETQ. This CDR3 is 14 amino acids long. V lost 0 bases and J lost 1, with 8 bases in between. DNA of the CDR3: TGCGCCAGCAGCTTGGGCGCTGGGTCCTACGAGCAGTACTTC. It yields the protein CASSLGAGSYEQYF.

This chain links TRBV19 with TRBJ2-7; TRBD1 agrees at 11 bases. Germline V CDR1 and CDR2: LNHDA, SQIVND (reference sequence). The length of the CDR3 is 13 residues. Trimming took 8 bases from V and 2 from J; bases not matched to a gene: 2. The CDR3 nucleotides are TGTGCCAGTGGGGGACAGGGGGCCTACGAGCAGTACTTC. Translating it yields CASGGQGAYEQYF.

The chain is built from TRBV3-1 (or the pseudogene TRBV3-2) and TRBJ1-5; TRBD1 agrees at 8 bases. CDR1 and CDR2 (germline): LGHDT, YNNKEL (reference sequence). The CDR3 is 14 residues long. V was clipped by 4 bases and J by 7 bases; unmatched bases: 6. CDR3: CASSPGQGRQPQHF. In nucleotides, the CDR3 is TGTGCCAGCAGCCCCGGACAGGGAAGACAGCCCCAGCATTTT.

This clone occurred a few times. The genes are TRBV10-3 and TRBJ1-5, with D possibly being TRBD1 (5 bases). This CDR3 contains 14 residues. Per germline, CDR1 ENHRY and CDR2 SYGVKD. V lost 10 bases, J lost 6 bases, and 19 bases lay in between. CDR3 sequence reads: CATTIQVGVQPQHF. The CDR3 region has the DNA TGTGCCACCACCATACAGGTTGGAGTTCAGCCCCAGCATTTT.

The gene calls are TRBV11-3 and TRBJ2-5, with 13 bases lining up with TRBD2. With V trimmed by 4 bases and J by 7 bases, 12 bases remained unmatched. This CDR3 region has 17 residues. The germline gives CDR1 SGHNT, CDR2 YENEEA. The CDR3 coding sequence is TGTGCCAGCAGCTGGACTAGCGGGGGAGACACCCTAGGGACCCAGTACTTC. It is translated as CASSWTSGGDTLGTQYF.

This chain uses TRBV2 with TRBJ1-2; D is possibly TRBD1 (6 bases). Germline lookup yields CDR1 SNHLY and CDR2 FYNNEI. Trimming left V 4 bases short and J 4 bases short, with 13 bases between. CDR3 size: 14 residues. This CDR3 reads CASSGTGGAYGYTF. The DNA for the CDR3 is TGTGCCAGCAGTGGGACGGGGGGCGCCTATGGCTACACCTTC.

The chain joins TRBV11-2 to TRBJ1-2; maybe TRBD1 (5 bases). The CDR3 sequence is 16 residues long. The germline CDR1 and CDR2 sequences are SGHAT and FQNNGV. Between the trimmed V and J ends, which lost 1 base and 3 bases, there was a span of 15 bases. Written as DNA, the CDR3 is TGTGCCAGCAGCTTAGGAGGGGCAGGGCCCCACTATGGCTACACCTTC. This sequence encodes CASSLGGAGPHYGYTF. Variable domain in full (rest from reference TRBV11-2 and TRBJ1-2): EAGVAQSPRYKIIEKRQSVAFWCNPISGHATLYWYQQILGQGPKLLIQFQNNGVVDDSQLPKDRFSAERLKGVDSTLKIQPAKLEDSAVYLCASSLGGAGPHYGYTFGSGTRLTVV.